This is a list of T cell receptor beta chains from one sample in a study of OX40 agonist ivuxolimab in advanced cancers. Sequencing used immunoSEQ multiplex PCR; TCRdb keeps in-frame clones, though not all of them. The sample carries about 90,000 clones, roughly nine tenths recorded once. The starting material was CD4+ or CD8+ T cells sorted from blood, obtained in a trial of the OX40 agonist ivuxolimab. The receptors stem from an adult with an advanced solid tumor such as melanoma, head and neck, liver or kidney cancer. Each CDR3 is given without its conserved first and last residue.

j_call	v_call	cdr3_aa
TRBJ2-2	TRBV5-1	ASSLNLGGSTGELF
TRBJ2-5	TRBV5-8	ASSLVGTSGRRGRQETQY
TRBJ2-7	TRBV7-6	ASSTLLGREQY
TRBJ2-5	TRBV30	ALEGGQETQY
TRBJ1-2	TRBV2	ASLLGALEGYT
TRBJ2-5	TRBV7-8	ASSPGTSGRVLQTQY
TRBJ2-7	TRBV18	ASSPPGQGTYEQY
TRBJ2-7	TRBV2	ASSQQGGYEQY
NA	TRBV6-1	ASSLGTASYEQY
TRBJ2-5	TRBV29-1	SVTTEVLMGNQY
TRBJ2-7	TRBV18	ASSPLSSGNYEQY
TRBJ2-1	TRBV7-6	ASSPGTYNEQF
TRBJ2-7	TRBV15	ATSRPGTGSYEQY
TRBJ1-1	TRBV30	AWINRNLMNTEAF
TRBJ2-5	TRBV5-1	ASSIGQGKETQY
TRBJ2-7	TRBV2	ASSVGTSGRFGEQY
TRBJ1-2	TRBV28	ASSSSGTGGFGYT
TRBJ1-2	TRBV27	ASSNPGRSYGYT
TRBJ2-2	TRBV11-1	ASSAQENTGELF
TRBJ2-7	TRBV11-2	ASSPGLAGVAQY
TRBJ1-2	TRBV5-4	ASSSPGTIIYGYT
TRBJ2-3	TRBV10-3	AISPGRGATDTQY
TRBJ1-2	TRBV10-3	AISGLGGYT
TRBJ1-4	TRBV28	ASSFGGQGNEKLF
TRBJ2-3	TRBV5-1	ASSSPRTSGSATSTDTQY
TRBJ1-5	TRBV25-1	ASSDSGASTPQH
TRBJ2-7	TRBV28	ASSAGLVTPPGQY
TRBJ2-7	TRBV27	ASSLGTGGPYEQY
TRBJ1-5	TRBV19	ASSILPGGVDSNQPQH
TRBJ2-4	TRBV19	ASSLPPGNIQY
TRBJ2-3	TRBV2	ASSEGLAGFGDTQY
TRBJ1-4	TRBV7-8	ASSSSVGQGAEKLF